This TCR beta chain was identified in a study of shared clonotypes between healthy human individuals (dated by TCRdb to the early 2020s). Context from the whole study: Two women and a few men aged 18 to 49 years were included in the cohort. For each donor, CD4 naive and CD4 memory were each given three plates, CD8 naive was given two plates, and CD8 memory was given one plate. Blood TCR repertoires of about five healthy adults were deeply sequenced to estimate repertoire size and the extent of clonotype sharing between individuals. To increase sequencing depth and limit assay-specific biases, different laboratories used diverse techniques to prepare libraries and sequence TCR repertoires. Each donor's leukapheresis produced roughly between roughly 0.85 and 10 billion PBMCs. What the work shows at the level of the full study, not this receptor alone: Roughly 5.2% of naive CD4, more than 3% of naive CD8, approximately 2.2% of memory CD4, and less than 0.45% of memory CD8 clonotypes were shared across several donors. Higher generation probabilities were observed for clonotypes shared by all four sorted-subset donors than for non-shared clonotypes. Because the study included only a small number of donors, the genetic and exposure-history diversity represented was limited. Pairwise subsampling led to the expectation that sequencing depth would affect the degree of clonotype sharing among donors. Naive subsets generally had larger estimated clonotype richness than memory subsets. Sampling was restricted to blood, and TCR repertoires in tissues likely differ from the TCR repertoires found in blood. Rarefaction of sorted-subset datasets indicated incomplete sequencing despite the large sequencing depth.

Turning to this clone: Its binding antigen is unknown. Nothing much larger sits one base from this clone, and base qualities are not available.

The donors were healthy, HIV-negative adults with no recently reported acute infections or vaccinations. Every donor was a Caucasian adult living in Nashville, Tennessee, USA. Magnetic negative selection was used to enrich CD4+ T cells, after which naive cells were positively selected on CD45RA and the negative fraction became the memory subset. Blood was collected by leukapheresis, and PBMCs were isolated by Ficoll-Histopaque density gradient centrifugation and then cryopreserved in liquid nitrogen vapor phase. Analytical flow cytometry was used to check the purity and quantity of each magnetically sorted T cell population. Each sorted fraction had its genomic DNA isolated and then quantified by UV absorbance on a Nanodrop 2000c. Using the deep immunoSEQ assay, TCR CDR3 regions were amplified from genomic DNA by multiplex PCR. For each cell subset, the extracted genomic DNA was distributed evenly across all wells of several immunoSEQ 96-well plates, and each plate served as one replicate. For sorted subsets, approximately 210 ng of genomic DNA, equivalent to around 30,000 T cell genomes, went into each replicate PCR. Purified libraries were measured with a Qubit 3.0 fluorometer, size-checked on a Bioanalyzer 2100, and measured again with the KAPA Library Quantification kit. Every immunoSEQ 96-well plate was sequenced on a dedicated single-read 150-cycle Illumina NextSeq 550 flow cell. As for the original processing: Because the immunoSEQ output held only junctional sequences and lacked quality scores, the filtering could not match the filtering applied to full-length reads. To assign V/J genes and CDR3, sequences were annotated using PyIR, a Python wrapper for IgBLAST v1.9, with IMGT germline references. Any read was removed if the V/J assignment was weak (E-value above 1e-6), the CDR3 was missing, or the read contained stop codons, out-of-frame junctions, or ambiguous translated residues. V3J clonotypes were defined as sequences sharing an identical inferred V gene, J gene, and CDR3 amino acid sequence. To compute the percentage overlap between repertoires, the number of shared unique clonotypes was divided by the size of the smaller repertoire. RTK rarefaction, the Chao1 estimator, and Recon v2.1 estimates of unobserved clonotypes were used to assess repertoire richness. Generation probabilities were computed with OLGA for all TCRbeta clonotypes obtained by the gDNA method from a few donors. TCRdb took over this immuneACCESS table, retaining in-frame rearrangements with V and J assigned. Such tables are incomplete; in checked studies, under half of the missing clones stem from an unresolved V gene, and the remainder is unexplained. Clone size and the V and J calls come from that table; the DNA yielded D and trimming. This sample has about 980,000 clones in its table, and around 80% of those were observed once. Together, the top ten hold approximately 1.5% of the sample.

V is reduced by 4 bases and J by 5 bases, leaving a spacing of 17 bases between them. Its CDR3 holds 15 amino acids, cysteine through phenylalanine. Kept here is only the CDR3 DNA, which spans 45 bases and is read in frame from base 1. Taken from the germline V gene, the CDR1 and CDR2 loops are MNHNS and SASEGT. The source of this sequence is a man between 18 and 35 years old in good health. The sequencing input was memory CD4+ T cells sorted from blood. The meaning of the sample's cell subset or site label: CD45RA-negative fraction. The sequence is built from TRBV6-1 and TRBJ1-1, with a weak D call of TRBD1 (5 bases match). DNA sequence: TGTGCCAGCAGTGGCCGTCCCGGTAAGGGGACTGAAGCTTTCTTT. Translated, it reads CASSGRPGKGTEAFF.